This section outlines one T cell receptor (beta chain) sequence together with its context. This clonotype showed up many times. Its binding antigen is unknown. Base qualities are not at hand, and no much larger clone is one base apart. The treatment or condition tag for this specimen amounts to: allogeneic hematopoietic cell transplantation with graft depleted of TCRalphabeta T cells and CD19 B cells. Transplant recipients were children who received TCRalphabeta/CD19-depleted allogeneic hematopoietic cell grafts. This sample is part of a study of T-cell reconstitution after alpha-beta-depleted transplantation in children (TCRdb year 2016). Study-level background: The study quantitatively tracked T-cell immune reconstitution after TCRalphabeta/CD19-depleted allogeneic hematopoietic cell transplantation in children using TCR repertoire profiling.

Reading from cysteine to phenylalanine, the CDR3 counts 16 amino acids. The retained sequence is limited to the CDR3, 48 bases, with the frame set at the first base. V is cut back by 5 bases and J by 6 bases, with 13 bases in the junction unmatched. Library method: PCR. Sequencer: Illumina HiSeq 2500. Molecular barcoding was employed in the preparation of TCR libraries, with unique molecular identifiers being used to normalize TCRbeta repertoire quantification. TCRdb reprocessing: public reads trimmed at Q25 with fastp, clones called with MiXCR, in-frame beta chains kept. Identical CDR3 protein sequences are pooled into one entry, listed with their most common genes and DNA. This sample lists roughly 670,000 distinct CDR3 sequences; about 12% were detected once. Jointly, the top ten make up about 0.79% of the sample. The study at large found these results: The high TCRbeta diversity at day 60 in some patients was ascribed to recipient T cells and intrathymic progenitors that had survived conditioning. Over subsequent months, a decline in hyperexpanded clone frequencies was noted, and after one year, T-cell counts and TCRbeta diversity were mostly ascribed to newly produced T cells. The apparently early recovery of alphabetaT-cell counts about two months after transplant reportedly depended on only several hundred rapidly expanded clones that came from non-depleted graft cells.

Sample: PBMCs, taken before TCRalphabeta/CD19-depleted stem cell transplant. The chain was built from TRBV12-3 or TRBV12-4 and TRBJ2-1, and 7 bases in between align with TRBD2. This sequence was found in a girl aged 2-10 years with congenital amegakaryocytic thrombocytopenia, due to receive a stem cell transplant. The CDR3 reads CASSPNRGSLGNEQFF. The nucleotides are TGTGCCAGCAGTCCCAACCGCGGGAGTTTGGGCAATGAGCAGTTCTTC.